This T cell receptor (beta chain) was retrieved from a study of blood T cell repertoires in COVID-19 (dated by TCRdb to 2020 to 2021). Looking at the study overall: The collaborator samples originated in the United States, Italy and Spain and spanned the acute and convalescent phases of COVID-19. The repertoires were made available in a free public database intended to serve as a resource for research on the immune response to SARS-CoV-2. The prospective study material was composed of cDNA or gDNA derived from T cells, B-cell-depleted T cells, or PBMCs. Samples were obtained from the ongoing ImmuneRACE study (first 160 participants) and from 1,254 subjects provided by 6 global collaborators. A de-identified subject ID, COVID-19 status, age in years and sex were almost always included in the sample metadata. Where available, HLA class I and class II types were obtained from metadata supplied by the sample provider rather than from assay-based typing. Subjects who had been exposed to COVID-19, were actively infected with it, or had recovered from it provided the deeply sampled blood TCRbeta repertoires that made up the dataset.

V is clipped by 8 bases and J by 2 bases, and the sequence between their germline boundaries is 20 bases long. The cysteine opens and the phenylalanine closes a CDR3 of 16 amino acids. The CDR3 DNA has 48 bases and is translated from base 1. In the germline V gene, CDR1 corresponds to SGHTA and CDR2 to FQGNSA. As concerns this clone: Its specific antigen is unknown. Per-base qualities were not stored, and no clone one base away is much larger.

Participants in the prospective study were aged roughly 18 to 100 years, lived in 20 to 25 United States geographic areas, and enrolled through a virtual design. In the prospective study, cohorts were assigned on the basis of participant-reported clinical history obtained from a screening survey and a study questionnaire. For ImmuneRACE Cohort 3, a participant was defined as recovered based on two consecutive negative NP/OP PCR tests, clearance by a healthcare professional, or resolution of symptoms. Mobile phlebotomists in the prospective study collected whole blood, serum and a nasopharyngeal or oropharyngeal swab from every participant. Over a 2-month period, participants in the prospective study had the option of providing additional blood draws and questionnaires. Blood samples from the prospective study were shipped frozen or at room temperature prior to DNA extraction. TCRbeta CDR3 regions were amplified from genomic DNA using the immunoSEQ Assay, a bias-controlled multiplex PCR. Per the source publication's procedure: The number of nucleated cells in each sample was estimated from the amplification of reference gene primers within the assay. Sequence reads were collapsed and filtered to measure the absolute abundance of every unique TCRbeta CDR3 rearrangement. Productive Simpson clonality was computed per sample as the square root of Simpson's diversity index over productive rearrangements. Drawn from immuneACCESS, this table holds only the in-frame rearrangements with V and J called that TCRdb kept. Clones are partly lost; checked studies trace under half to an unresolved V gene and leave the rest unexplained. The D gene and trimming were derived from the DNA, and the V and J assignments and clone size from that table. For this sample the table gives 150,000 to 200,000 clones, of which more than 75% were detected only once. Around 6.7% of the sample is held by the ten biggest clonotypes.

General conclusions and limits of the study: The amount of clinical and demographic metadata varied by source and participant and was provided uncurated.

The TCR was taken from a woman in her fifties or sixties who had recovered from COVID-19. Recombination linked TRBV7-2 to TRBJ2-3; a weak D assignment points to TRBD1 (6 bases agree). The specimen sequenced was PBMCs or T cells enriched from blood (not recorded which). The DNA sequence is as follows: TGTGCCAGCTCCCGTCACAGGGCTGGGTCCACAGATACGCAGTATTTT. Its protein product is CASSRHRAGSTDTQYF.